Below, one T cell receptor (beta chain) is given with its context. The source of the sample is a study of blood T cell repertoires in COVID-19. This CDR3 region has 14 residues. Germline CDR1 MDHEN, CDR2 SYDVKM. V lost 5 bases and J lost 5, with 13 bases in between. Sequencing used immunoSEQ multiplex PCR; TCRdb keeps in-frame clones, though not all of them. This table has under 250,000 clones, more than 70% appearing once. The chain is built from TRBV28 and TRBJ2-1; a possible D gene is TRBD1 (6 bases). The sample was peripheral blood. The source is a woman aged 45 to 65 with acute or convalescent COVID-19. The DNA for the CDR3 is TGTGCCAGCAGTCCGAGTGGACAGAACAATGAGCAGTTCTTC. Translation: CASSPSGQNNEQFF.